A single sample is the source of the 20 T cell receptor beta chains below, sequenced in a study of blood T cells in healthy people across ages. The use of a sample-barcoded 5' primer and a J-beta primer mix characterized a second PCR of about 7 to 12 cycles. A single record per CDR3 protein comes from TCRdb applying MiXCR to the 5' RACE reads. The profile shows around 780,000 distinct CDR3 sequences, more than 25% of them singletons. These same records also appear under a second study, on T cells of mothers and their children.

The material sequenced was blood. Every receptor here comes from a boy younger than 18 in good health.

This clonotype has only a few counts. The chain is built from TRBV28 and TRBJ2-7; TRBD1 aligns across 7 bases. CDR3 length equals 14 residues. CDR1 is MDHEN, CDR2 SYDVKM, per germline. Trimming cost V 5 bases and J 6 bases; bases outside gene matches: 10. CDR3 region: CASSPSDRVGEQYF. The CDR3 nucleotides are TGTGCCAGCAGTCCTTCCGACAGGGTGGGCGAGCAGTACTTC. Based on the CDR3 plus reference TRBV28 and TRBJ2-7, the full variable domain is DVKVTQSSRYLVKRTGEKVFLECVQDMDHENMFWYRQDPGLGLRLIYFSYDVKMKEKGDIPEGYSVSREKKERFSLILESASTNQTSMYLCASSPSDRVGEQYFGPGTRLTVT.

This clonotype came up a few times. The chain employs TRBV7-3 and TRBJ1-6; the D is unclear. The V end lost 5 bases, the J end lost 4 bases, and 6 bases lay between the germline ends. The germline V gene encodes CDR1 SGHTA and CDR2 FQGTGA. This CDR3 spans 13 amino acids. The DNA for the CDR3 is TGTGCCAGCAGCCAGGCATATAATTCACCCCTCCACTTT. It encodes CASSQAYNSPLHF.

This clonotype showed up just a few times. The V and J genes are TRBV10-3 and TRBJ1-1, with D perhaps matching TRBD1 (6 bases). Trimming removed 6 bases at V and 6 bases at J, with 17 bases between. Germline loops: CDR1 ENHRY, CDR2 SYGVKD. CDR3 size: 14 residues. This CDR3 reads CAISPGTKQSEAFF. The CDR3 DNA is TGTGCCATCAGCCCCGGGACAAAGCAGTCTGAAGCTTTCTTT.

The J gene is TRBJ2-2, the V gene TRBV30; D is uncertain. Germline CDR1 reads GTSNPN; CDR2 reads SVGIG (reference sequence). V lost 5 bases and J 6 bases, leaving 10 bases between the germline ends. The CDR3 length is 12 residues. CDR3 nucleotide sequence: TGTGCCTGGTGGGGTGGGGCCGGGGAGCTGTTTTTT. Translated: CAWWGGAGELFF.

This chain links TRBV25-1 with TRBJ2-5; 9 nucleotides line up with TRBD1. The J call could be wrong; TRBJ2-7 is a better fit for the DNA end. The CDR3 has 15 residues. From germline, CDR1 is MGHDK and CDR2 SYGVNS. The CDR3 nucleotides read TGTGCCAGCAGTCCCGAGGGGACAGGGAAGTACGAGCAGTACTTC. Protein product: CASSPEGTGKYEQYF.

This clonotype was seen ten or more times. This sequence joins TRBV7-3 and TRBJ1-1, with 7 bases matching TRBD1. The CDR3 consists of 13 residues. Germline-derived CDR1 and CDR2 are SGHTA and FQGTGA. Germline trimming cut 2 bases from V and 5 bases from J; bases unmatched to any gene: 2. DNA of the CDR3: TGTGCCAGCAGCTTAGAGGGGGCGACTGAAGCTTTCTTT. Translating it yields CASSLEGATEAFF.

This clonotype was counted a few times. V usage is TRBV6-5 and J usage is TRBJ1-6; D perhaps matches TRBD1 (5 bases). Germline assignment: CDR1 MNHEY and CDR2 SVGAGI. Trimming cost V 6 bases and J 7 bases, with 10 bases left between them. The CDR3 contains 13 residues. The CDR3 DNA reads TGTGCCAGCAGGCAACACAGGAATTCACCCCTCCACTTT. Translated, it gives CASRQHRNSPLHF.

This clonotype has just a few counts. V and J are TRBV5-1 and TRBJ2-1, with TRBD1 matching 7 bases. J gave up 2 bases and V 0 bases, and 17 bases lay outside the gene matches. The CDR3 runs 20 residues. Germline loops: CDR1 SGHRS, CDR2 YFSETQ. This CDR3 reads CASSLVASRGQRKTYNEQFF. In DNA, the CDR3 is TGCGCCAGCAGCTTGGTCGCTTCGAGGGGACAGAGGAAGACCTACAATGAGCAGTTCTTC.

This clonotype was counted ten times or more. This chain connects TRBV7-9 to TRBJ1-4; D ambiguous. Germline V gene data show CDR1 as SEHNR and CDR2 as FQNEAQ (reference sequence). The CDR3 has 14 amino acids. The ends were cut back, 5 bases at V and 0 bases at J, with 7 bases in the middle. The CDR3 nucleotides read TGTGCCAGCAGCCCGGCTGCAACTAATGAAAAACTGTTTTTT. Amino acids: CASSPAATNEKLFF. Full variable domain (remainder filled in from reference TRBV7-9 and TRBJ1-4): DTGVSQNPRHKITKRGQNVTFRCDPISEHNRLYWYRQTLGQGPEFLTYFQNEAQLEKSRLLSDRFSAERPKGSFSTLEIQRTEQGDSAMYLCASSPAATNEKLFFGSGTQLSVL.

V and J are TRBV5-1 and TRBJ1-1; 9 bases are shared with TRBD1. Germline lookup yields CDR1 SGHRS and CDR2 YFSETQ. The CDR3 consists of 13 residues. Losses at the gene ends were 4 bases for V and 12 bases for J; bases not matched to a gene: 10. CDR3: CASSTADRGKTFF. The CDR3 DNA reads as TGCGCCAGCAGCACCGCGGACAGGGGAAAGACTTTCTTT.

The chain links TRBV30 to TRBJ2-7; D possibly corresponds to TRBD1 (6 bases). V was pared by 7 bases and J by 2 bases, with 18 bases between. Germline lookup yields CDR1 GTSNPN and CDR2 SVGIG (reference sequence). CDR3 length: 14 residues. The CDR3 loop is CASNPQGPTYEQYF. CDR3 bases: TGTGCCTCCAACCCCCAGGGGCCTACCTACGAGCAGTACTTC.

The chain combines TRBV7-2 with TRBJ1-4; TRBD1 agrees at 8 bases. The CDR3 length is 16 residues. Germline V gene lookup returns CDR1 SGHTA and CDR2 FQGNSA. The ends lost 5 bases at V and 9 bases at J; junction bases unmatched: 14. Here the CDR3 DNA reads TGTGCCAGCAGCCCCAGTTCGGACAGGGATCCGAAAAAACTGTTTTTT. Translation: CASSPSSDRDPKKLFF.

The V call is TRBV27, the J call TRBJ1-4; no clear D. The V end lost 2 bases, the J end lost 3 bases, and 13 bases lay between the germline ends. CDR3 length: 16 amino acids. Looked up from germline, CDR1 is MNHEY and CDR2 is SMNVEV (reference sequence). The CDR3, as DNA: TGTGCCAGCAGTTTAAATTACGGCTCCCCTAATGAAAAACTGTTTTTT. It yields the protein CASSLNYGSPNEKLFF.

This clonotype was found a few times. The chain carries TRBV28 and TRBJ1-4; 8 bases map to TRBD1. The CDR3 is 15 residues long. J lost 5 bases, V lost 6 bases, and 8 bases had no gene match. Germline CDR1 and CDR2: MDHEN and SYDVKM. The CDR3 region is CASRTSGTGNEKLFF. DNA for the CDR3: TGTGCCAGCAGAACCTCCGGGACAGGAAATGAAAAACTGTTTTTT.

The chain has TRBV5-1 and TRBJ1-1; the D gene is possibly TRBD1 (5 bases). This CDR3 comprises 14 residues. Trimming removed 3 bases from V and 0 bases from J, with 9 bases in between. The germline gives CDR1 SGHRS, CDR2 YFSETQ. The CDR3 nucleotides read TGCGCCAGCAGCTCACGGACACTGAACACTGAAGCTTTCTTT. Residues: CASSSRTLNTEAFF.

The genes are TRBV7-2 and TRBJ1-5, with D tentatively TRBD1 (6 bases). Trimming took off 3 bases at V and 0 bases at J, with 12 bases between the two ends. This CDR3 spans 16 amino acids. CDR1 and CDR2 from the germline V gene are SGHTA and FQGNSA. The CDR3 loop is CASSFPGGHSNQPQHF. For the CDR3, the DNA is TGTGCCAGCAGCTTCCCGGGGGGACATAGCAATCAGCCCCAGCATTTT.

This clonotype turned up a few times. The J gene is TRBJ1-3, the V gene TRBV12-3 or TRBV12-4, with D perhaps TRBD1 (5 bases). The CDR3 covers 15 residues. Trimming cost V 6 bases and J 0 bases, with 12 bases left between them. The chain's CDR3 is CASSRGRTSGNTIYF. CDR3 sequence (DNA): TGTGCCAGCAGCCGGGGGAGAACCTCTGGAAACACCATATATTTT.

This clonotype was observed a single time. V and J are TRBV5-1 and TRBJ2-5; the D is unclear. The CDR3 is 15 amino acids. Trimming removed 2 bases at V and 2 bases at J, with 13 bases between. Germline CDR1 SGHRS, CDR2 YFSETQ. The CDR3 DNA reads as TGCGCCAGCAGCTTACGTCGGTTGGGACAAGAGACCCAGTACTTC. As protein: CASSLRRLGQETQYF.

This chain joins TRBV20-1 and TRBJ2-5; the match to TRBD2 covers 8 bases. From germline, CDR1 is DFQATT and CDR2 SNEGSKA (reference sequence). The V segment lost 0 bases and the J segment 1 base; nucleotides outside the gene matches: 7. The CDR3 loop spans 16 amino acids. CDR3 amino acids: CSARDLTAGGQETQYF. CDR3 in DNA: TGCAGTGCTAGAGACCTTACCGCGGGGGGCCAAGAGACCCAGTACTTC.

This clonotype was detected only a few times. J is TRBJ2-5 and V is TRBV9; 10 bases line up with TRBD2. Germline-derived CDR1 and CDR2 are SGDLS and YYNGEE. The length of the CDR3 is 14 residues. Trimming at V came to 3 bases and at J to 5 bases, leaving 4 bases not matched to a gene. As DNA, the CDR3 is TGTGCCAGCAGCGCGGGACTAGCGTTCGAGACCCAGTACTTC. This gives the protein CASSAGLAFETQYF.